The 18 T cell receptor beta chains presented below share a single source sample, sequenced in a study of blood T cell repertoires in COVID-19. Sequencing was performed with immunoSEQ multiplex PCR; in TCRdb, only in-frame clones are kept and a portion is missing. Altogether fewer than 400,000 clones are present, approximately 89% being singletons, with the ten largest covering 1.8%. The sequencing input was peripheral blood. These receptors all stem from a woman aged 30 to 39 with COVID-19, enrolled during active disease.

The chain is built from TRBV5-1 and TRBJ1-1; unclear D gene. Germline V gene lookup returns CDR1 SGHRS and CDR2 YFSETQ. The CDR3 runs to 14 residues. Trimming took 0 bases from V and 5 from J, leaving 11 bases between them. The CDR3 DNA reads as TGCGCCAGCAGCTTGGGGGAGGGTTTTACTGAAGCTTTCTTT. It encodes CASSLGEGFTEAFF.

The chain combines TRBV27 with TRBJ1-4; D call uncertain. With 8 bases removed from V and 8 bases from J, the gap between germline ends came to 18 bases. The germline gives CDR1 MNHEY, CDR2 SMNVEV (reference sequence). This CDR3 has 14 residues. Here the CDR3 DNA reads TGTGCCAGCGCCTCCGGGTTAAATGGCGAAAAACTGTTTTTT. It encodes CASASGLNGEKLFF.

The chain has TRBV18 and TRBJ1-2, with 8 bases fitting TRBD1. The junction had 6 bases not matched to a gene; V was cut back by 3 bases and J by 6 bases. The CDR3 loop spans 14 amino acids. CDR1 and CDR2 (germline): KGHSH, LQKENI. This CDR3 is CASSPRTGSDGYTF. The CDR3 bases are TGTGCCAGCTCACCGCGGACAGGGTCGGATGGCTACACCTTC.

This chain joins TRBV7-8 and TRBJ2-3; 8 nucleotides align to TRBD2. Germline values: CDR1 SGHVS, CDR2 FQNEAQ. V was pared by 1 base and J by 4 bases, with 7 bases of the junction left unmatched. CDR3 size: 16 residues. The CDR3 coding sequence is TGTGCCAGCAGCTTAGTTCCGGGGGGGGGCGCAGATACGCAGTATTTT. Its protein product is CASSLVPGGGADTQYF.

CDR3 coding DNA: TGTGCCAGCTCACCACGGCAGGACACTGAAGCTTTCTTT. Translated, it gives CASSPRQDTEAFF. The chain joins TRBV18 to TRBJ1-1; D ambiguous. The CDR3 has 13 amino acids. CDR1 is KGHSH, CDR2 LQKENI, per germline. Trimming cost V 1 base and J 3 bases, with 6 bases left between them.

This chain joins TRBV28 and TRBJ2-7; no clear D gene. Trimming stripped 4 bases from V and 6 bases from J, with 10 bases between. The CDR3 spans 12 residues. Germline loops: CDR1 MDHEN, CDR2 SYDVKM. This chain's CDR3 is CASSSSVGEQYV. The CDR3, as DNA: TGTGCCAGCAGTTCATCGGTTGGCGAGCAGTACGTC.

The chain carries TRBV29-1 and TRBJ1-1; maybe TRBD1 (6 bases). V was cut by 5 bases and J by 4 bases, with 11 bases left in between. The CDR3 totals 12 residues. Per germline, CDR1 SQVTM and CDR2 ANQGSEA. The CDR3 nucleotides read TGCAGCGTTCTGGACAGCATCACTGAAGCTTTCTTT. This translates into CSVLDSITEAFF. Full variable domain (rest looked up from reference TRBV29-1 and TRBJ1-1): SAVISQKPSRDICQRGTSLTIQCQVDSQVTMMFWYRQQPGQSLTLIATANQGSEATYESGFVIDKFPISRPNLTFSTLTVSNMSPEDSSIYLCSVLDSITEAFFGQGTRLTVV.

The chain recombines TRBV6-6 with TRBJ2-3; perhaps TRBD1 as D (6 bases). The CDR3 sequence is 13 residues long. Germline V gene data show CDR1 as MNHNY and CDR2 as SVGAGI (reference sequence). Trimming took off 6 bases at V and 7 bases at J, with 14 bases between the two ends. CDR3 residues: CASRRDISNTQYF. Here the CDR3 DNA reads TGTGCCAGCAGACGGGACATTTCTAATACGCAGTATTTT.

The chain recombines TRBV6-5 with TRBJ2-7, with D possibly being TRBD1 (6 bases). Per germline, CDR1 MNHEY and CDR2 SVGAGI. The CDR3 runs to 13 residues. Trimming stripped 6 bases from V and 4 bases from J, with 13 bases between. The CDR3: CASRKTGQYEQYF. The CDR3 region has the DNA TGTGCCAGCAGGAAAACCGGACAGTACGAGCAGTACTTC.

The rearrangement joins TRBV7-2 to TRBJ2-5; D might be TRBD1 (7 bases). V lost 5 bases, J lost 1 base, and 14 bases lay in between. Per the germline V gene, CDR1 is SGHTA and CDR2 is FQGNSA. This CDR3 has 15 residues. The chain's CDR3 is CASSPGRGVQETQYF. The CDR3 coding sequence is TGTGCCAGCAGCCCGGGCAGGGGGGTCCAAGAGACCCAGTACTTC.

This clone was seen just once. The chain employs TRBV19 and TRBJ1-2; D remains ambiguous. This CDR3 has 15 amino acids. Between the trimmed V and J ends, which lost 10 bases and 2 bases, there was a span of 20 bases. Per germline, CDR1 LNHDA and CDR2 SQIVND (reference sequence). In DNA, the CDR3 is TGTGCCACCCTAAAACGGGAGGAGACAAACTATGGCTACACCTTC. Protein sequence: CATLKREETNYGYTF.

The J gene is TRBJ2-1, the V gene TRBV7-2, with D possibly matching TRBD2 (6 bases). Between the trimmed V and J ends, which lost 5 bases and 3 bases, there was a span of 14 bases. The CDR3 covers 15 residues. Germline assignment: CDR1 SGHTA and CDR2 FQGNSA. The CDR3 here is CASSVRDSGYNEQFF. CDR3 coding DNA: TGTGCCAGCAGCGTCAGGGACTCGGGCTACAATGAGCAGTTCTTC.

The V call is TRBV10-3, the J call TRBJ2-1; TRBD2 agrees at 11 bases. This CDR3 region has 14 residues. Germline loops: CDR1 ENHRY, CDR2 SYGVKD. V lost 6 bases, J lost 4 bases, and 2 bases stayed unmatched. CDR3 region: CAIRTSGGYNEQFF. Here the CDR3 DNA reads TGTGCCATCAGAACTAGCGGGGGTTACAATGAGCAGTTCTTC.

The chain couples TRBV12-5 to TRBJ2-6; D not resolved. This CDR3 is built from 13 residues. V was trimmed by 6 bases and J by 0 bases, leaving 3 bases between them. Germline V gene sequence: CDR1 LGHNT, CDR2 FRNRAP. CDR3 DNA sequence: TGTGCTAGTGGCCGCTCTGGGGCCAACGTCCTGACTTTC. Its protein is CASGRSGANVLTF.

The chain couples TRBV2 to TRBJ2-7; 8 bases fit TRBD1. Germline V CDR1 and CDR2: SNHLY, FYNNEI. V was clipped by 5 bases and J by 5 bases; unmatched bases: 5. The CDR3 has 13 amino acids. In nucleotides, the CDR3 is TGTGCCAGCAGTCGGGACAGGAGGAACGAGCAGTACTTC. Protein product: CASSRDRRNEQYF.

This chain joins TRBV7-9 and TRBJ2-2; D is undetermined. V lost 3 bases and J lost 0, with 8 bases in between. CDR1 and CDR2 (germline): SEHNR, FQNEAQ (reference sequence). The CDR3 loop spans 15 amino acids. The CDR3 DNA is TGTGCCAGCAGCTTGAATCAGGCGAACACCGGGGAGCTGTTTTTT. Its translation is CASSLNQANTGELFF.

This chain connects TRBV27 to TRBJ1-1; 8 positions agree with TRBD1. V lost 6 bases to trimming and J lost 11 bases; unmatched junction nucleotides: 11. This CDR3 is built from 13 residues. The germline CDR1 and CDR2 sequences are MNHEY and SMNVEV (reference sequence). CDR3 protein: CASREGTGRYAFF. CDR3 nucleotides: TGTGCCAGCAGGGAGGGGACAGGCCGTTACGCTTTCTTT.

The chain recombines TRBV7-9 with TRBJ1-4, with 8 bases fitting TRBD1. The ends lost 8 bases at V and 14 bases at J; junction bases unmatched: 10. This CDR3 spans 12 amino acids. Per the germline V gene, CDR1 is SEHNR and CDR2 is FQNEAQ (reference sequence). CDR3 amino acids: CASGTPGGDLFF. CDR3 coding DNA: TGTGCCAGCGGGACTCCAGGGGGCGATCTGTTTTTT.